The entry below gives a single T cell receptor (beta chain) sequence along with its context. Its antigen is unknown. The study separated CD4+ cells into CD45RA+ naive and CD45RA-negative memory subsets. The data are from a study of shared clonotypes between healthy human individuals. Findings of the study overall: All-four-donor shared clonotypes had higher generation probabilities than non-shared clonotypes did. Larger estimated richness was generally recorded for naive subsets relative to memory subsets.

Trimming cost V 0 bases and J 10 bases; bases outside gene matches: 7. The CDR3 runs 15 residues. The germline V gene encodes CDR1 SGHKS and CDR2 YYEKEE (reference sequence). Profiled with immunoSEQ multiplex PCR; TCRdb holds only in-frame clones, not every one. There are roughly 2.4 million clones in the sample; under 97% occur only once, and about 0.13% lies in the top ten. The sequence came from a young man in good health. Sequenced sample: naive CD4+ T cells sorted from blood. As for subset: CD45RA+ positively selected. The chain couples TRBV5-5 to TRBJ1-6, with TRBD1 identical over 7 bases. The DNA for the CDR3 is TGTGCCAGCAGCTTGGATCCCAGGGGGAACTCACCCCTCCACTTT. Its protein product is CASSLDPRGNSPLHF.